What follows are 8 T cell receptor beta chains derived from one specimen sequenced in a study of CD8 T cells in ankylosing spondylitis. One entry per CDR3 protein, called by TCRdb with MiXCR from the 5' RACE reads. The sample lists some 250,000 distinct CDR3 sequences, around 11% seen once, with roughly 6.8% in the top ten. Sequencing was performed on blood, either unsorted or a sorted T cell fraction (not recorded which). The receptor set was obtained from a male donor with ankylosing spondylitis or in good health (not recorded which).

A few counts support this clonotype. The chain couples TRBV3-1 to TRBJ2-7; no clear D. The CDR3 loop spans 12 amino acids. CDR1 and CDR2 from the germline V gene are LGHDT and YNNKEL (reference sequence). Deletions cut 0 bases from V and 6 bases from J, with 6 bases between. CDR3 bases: TGTGCCAGCAGCCAAGATTCGCCCGAGCAGTACTTC. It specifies CASSQDSPEQYF.

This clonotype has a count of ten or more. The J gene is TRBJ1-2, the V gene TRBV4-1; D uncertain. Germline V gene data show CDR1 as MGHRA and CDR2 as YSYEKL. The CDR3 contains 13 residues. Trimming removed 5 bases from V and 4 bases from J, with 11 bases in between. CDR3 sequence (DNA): TGCGCCAGCAGCAAGACCGTGAGCTATGGCTACACCTTC. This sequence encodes CASSKTVSYGYTF.

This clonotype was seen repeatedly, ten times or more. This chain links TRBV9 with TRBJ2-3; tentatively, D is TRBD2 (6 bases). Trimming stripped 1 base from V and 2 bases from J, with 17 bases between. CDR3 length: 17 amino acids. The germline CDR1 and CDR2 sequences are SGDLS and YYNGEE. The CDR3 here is CASSVLPGGDSTDTQYF. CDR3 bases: TGTGCCAGCAGCGTACTCCCAGGCGGGGACTCCACAGATACGCAGTATTTT. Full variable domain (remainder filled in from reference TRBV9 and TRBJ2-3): DSGVTQTPKHLITATGQRVTLRCSPRSGDLSVYWYQQSLDQGLQFLIQYYNGEERAKGNILERFSAQQFPDLHSELNLSSLELGDSALYFCASSVLPGGDSTDTQYFGPGTRLTVL.

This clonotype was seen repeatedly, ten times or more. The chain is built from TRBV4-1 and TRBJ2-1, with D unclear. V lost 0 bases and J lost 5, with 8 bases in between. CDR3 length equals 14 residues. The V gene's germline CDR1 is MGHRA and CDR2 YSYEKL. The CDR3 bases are TGCGCCAGCAGCCAAGATTTAGGAGACAATGAGCAGTTCTTC. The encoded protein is CASSQDLGDNEQFF.

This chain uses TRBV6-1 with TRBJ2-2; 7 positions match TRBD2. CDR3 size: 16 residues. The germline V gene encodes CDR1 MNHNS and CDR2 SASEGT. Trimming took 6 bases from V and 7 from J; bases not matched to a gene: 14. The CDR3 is CASRNPGGRTGGELFF. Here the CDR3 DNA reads TGTGCCAGCAGGAATCCGGGGGGACGAACAGGCGGGGAGCTGTTTTTT.

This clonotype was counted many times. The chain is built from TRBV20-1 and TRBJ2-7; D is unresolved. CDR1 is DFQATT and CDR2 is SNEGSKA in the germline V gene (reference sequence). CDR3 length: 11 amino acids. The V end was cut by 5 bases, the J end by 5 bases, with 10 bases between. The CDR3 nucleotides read TGCAGTGCTTCGCCCTGGAACGAGCAGTACTTC. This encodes CSASPWNEQYF.

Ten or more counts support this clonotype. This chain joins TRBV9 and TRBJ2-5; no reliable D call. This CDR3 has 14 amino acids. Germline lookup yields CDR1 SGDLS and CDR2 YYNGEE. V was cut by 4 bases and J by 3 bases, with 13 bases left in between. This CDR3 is CASSPEIGKETQYF. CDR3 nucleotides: TGTGCCAGCAGCCCCGAAATAGGCAAAGAGACCCAGTACTTC.

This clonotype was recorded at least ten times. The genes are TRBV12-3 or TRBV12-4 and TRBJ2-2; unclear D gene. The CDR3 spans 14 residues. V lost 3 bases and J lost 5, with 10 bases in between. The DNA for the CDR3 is TGTGCCAGCAGTTTTCTAGTGGAAACCGGGGAGCTGTTTTTT. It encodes CASSFLVETGELFF.